Here is one T cell receptor beta chain with its context. This sample was included in a study of T cells in localized non-small cell lung cancer. Sequencing used immunoSEQ multiplex PCR; TCRdb keeps in-frame clones, though not all of them. Altogether 1,500 or so clones are present, roughly a quarter being singletons, with the ten largest covering around 14%. CDR3 size: 14 residues. V was cut by 0 bases and J by 4 bases, with 10 bases left in between. The V gene's germline CDR1 is SGDLS and CDR2 YYNGEE. This clonotype was obtained from a man between 40 and 70 years old with stage II squamous cell lung carcinoma. V gene TRBV9 combines with J gene TRBJ1-2; D uncertain. This specimen was normal lung tissue next to the tumor, taken before any cancer treatment. The chain's CDR3 is CASSVDPESYGYTF. Here the CDR3 DNA reads TGTGCCAGCAGCGTAGACCCGGAATCCTATGGCTACACCTTC.